Sequencing of this T cell receptor beta chain was carried out in a study of human T cells and chemical hapten exposure (dated by TCRdb to the early 2020s). Describing the broader study: For sensitization, 2% DPC in acetone was applied to a 2 cm by 2 cm area of upper inner arm skin. Most of the patients in the cohort were female, and the cohort covered alopecia areata with under or over 50% scalp involvement, alopecia totalis and alopecia universalis. Weekly therapeutic DPC doses were additionally applied to the scalp of patients throughout the approximately 25-week study period. Patient blood was sampled pre-sensitization (week 0) and at 2, 6 and about 24 weeks after DPC sensitization. For TCR sequencing, blood came from about 29 alopecia patients at anywhere from one to four time points (pre-sensitization, 2, 6 and 24 weeks). The libraries were sequenced as a pool, and the TCR yield per sample differed mostly because of small variations in library volumes within the pool. Peripheral blood TCR repertoire changes were tracked in vivo in alopecia patients during primary and secondary sensitization to the hapten diphenylcyclopropenone (DPC). Patch testing on the upper back used Finn chambers containing 0.01% DPC, with scoring done after 6 days according to International Contact Dermatitis Research Group standards. Points the paper makes about the study in general: A positive correlation was found between the number of PT1 expanded TCRs and patch test score, with significance reached at thresholds 8, 16 and 32 but not 4. Significantly more large CDR3 similarity clusters were formed by expanded TCRs than by pre-sensitization or healthy control sets, consistent with antigen-driven responses. Because every patient had alopecia, a presumed autoimmune disease, the patients' immune response might differ from that of healthy individuals. Repeated subsampling changed both the strength of the expansion versus patch-test correlation and the threshold at which the correlation became significant. DPC sensitization did not change how many TCRs were above 1 in 1000 frequency, and no evidence was found of alterations in global repertoire structure.

The CDR3 sequence holds 15 residues, the cysteine and phenylalanine included. The kept DNA is CDR3 alone, 45 bases in frame from the first base. V is trimmed back by 3 bases and J by 2 bases, and the junction contains 5 bases that no gene match accounts for. This clonotype was detected many times. The antigen this receptor binds is unknown. No much larger clone exists at a distance of one base, and base qualities are not known. The library was generated by RACE. Sequencing took place on a NextSeq 500. During library preparation, unique molecular identifiers were attached to individual cDNA molecules so that TCRs could be counted in a quantitative, reproducible way. For every blood RNA sample, sequencing covered both the TCR alpha and TCR beta chains. As for how the authors treated the data: The median number of TCRs per sample was approximately 96,000, ranging from roughly 20,000 to 690,600. The Decombinator software suite was used to annotate the V, J and CDR3 of the TCR reads. To make PS versus PT1 abundance plots, every sample was subsampled to the same number of TCRs (28,000). TCRs were defined as expanded if absent before sensitization and observed at least eight times at the 2-week time point. TCRdb ran its own pipeline on the public reads, namely fastp trimming at Q25 and MiXCR clone calling, and kept in-frame beta chains. Duplicate CDR3 protein sequences are folded into a single record with the most common DNA and genes. The V and J calls reflect TCRdb's pipeline rather than the authors' work. The sample yields roughly 380,000 distinct CDR3 sequences; 4.5% to 5.5% were counted once. The top ten clones comprise approximately 2.4% of the sample.

The intended sense of this specimen's time point label: pre-sensitization, week 0. The treatment or condition label, as the study defines it: therapeutic diphenylcyclopropenone sensitization with weekly scalp DPC. At each patch-test visit, blood was drawn before the patch test was applied. Eligible patients were aged 18 to 70, diagnosed with alopecia, deemed suitable for DPC therapy, and excluded if pregnant. Unfractionated whole blood was collected in Tempus Blood RNA tubes, and total RNA was extracted from that blood. Recombination connected TRBV12-3 or TRBV12-4 to TRBJ2-7; 9 of the junction bases match TRBD2. The TCR originated in a woman aged 50 to 60 with alopecia areata. Some clones in this sample may be carry-over from other donors' samples. This specimen consisted of whole blood, obtained in connection with sensitization to the hapten diphenylcyclopropenone (DPC). The base sequence is TGTGCCAGCAGTTTTCCAGCGGGAGGTACCTACGAGCAGTACTTC. This codes for CASSFPAGGTYEQYF.